The 16 T cell receptor beta chains listed next were all sequenced from one sample in a study of molecular identifiers for immune sequencing clone quantification. TCRdb reanalysed the PCR reads using MiXCR and keeps one entry per CDR3 protein. The table records about 98,000 distinct CDR3 sequences, about a third of them present only once. Sequencing was carried out using naive CD8+ T cells from blood, with Jurkat cell RNA spiked in. Noted subset: FACS-sorted CD8+CD4-CCR7+CD45RA+ naive T cells. These receptors came from a human donor in good health. Some libraries in this study had Jurkat cell RNA spiked in.

The chain is built from TRBV28 and TRBJ1-5; D might be TRBD1 (5 bases). The CDR3 extends over 12 amino acids. Germline CDR1 reads MDHEN; CDR2 reads SYDVKM. The V end was cut by 6 bases, the J end by 6 bases, with 9 bases between. CDR3 sequence (DNA): TGTGCCAGCAGGAGGGGTGGTCAGCCCCAGCATTTT. Protein: CASRRGGQPQHF.

The sample holds a few counts of this clonotype. Sequence at one end of the junction differs from germline and may be a read error. The gene calls are TRBV27 and TRBJ1-1; the D is unclear. Germline V gene lookup returns CDR1 MNHEY and CDR2 SMNVEV (reference sequence). This CDR3 comprises 13 residues. The CDR3 DNA sequence: TGTGCCAGCAGTTTTACCCTGAATACTGAAGCTTTCTTT. This sequence encodes CASSFTLNTEAFF.

In regard to this clonotype: One end of the junction varies from germline; a read error may be responsible. The rearrangement joins TRBV7-3 to TRBJ2-5, with 7 bases identical to TRBD1. This CDR3 is 14 amino acids long. Per germline, CDR1 SGHTA and CDR2 FQGTGA. The CDR3 DNA sequence: TGTGCCAGCAGCCGGGGACAGAACCAAGACACCCAGTACTTT. It translates to CASSRGQNQDTQYF. Filled out from reference TRBV7-3 and TRBJ2-5, the complete variable domain reads GAGVSQTPSNKVTEKGKYVELRCDPISGHTALYWYRQSLGQGPEFLIYFQGTGAADDSGLPNDRFFAVRPEGSVSTLKIQRTERGDSAVYLCASSRGQNQDTQYFGPGTRLLVL.

Concerning this clonotype: A much more abundant neighbour one base away suggests this may be a read error. The chain uses TRBV7-2 and TRBJ1-2; no clear D gene. In germline, CDR1 is SGHTA, CDR2 FQGNSA. The CDR3 spans 13 residues. Trimming removed 0 bases at V and 2 bases at J, with 4 bases between. CDR3 amino acids: CASSLAPNYGYTF. The CDR3 nucleotides are TGTGCCAGCAGCTTAGCTCCGAACTATGGCTACACCTTC. Full variable domain (missing parts from reference TRBV7-2 and TRBJ1-2): GAGVSQSPSNKVTEKGKDVELRCDPISGHTALYWYRQSLGQGLEFLIYFQGNSAPDKSGLPSDRFSAERTGGSVSTLTIQRTQQEDSAVYLCASSLAPNYGYTFGSGTRLTVV.

This clonotype showed up many times. The V and J genes are TRBV28 and TRBJ2-5; tentatively, D is TRBD1 (6 bases). V shed 7 bases and J shed 1 base, with 13 bases lying between them. Germline V lookup: CDR1 MDHEN, CDR2 SYDVKM. CDR3 length: 14 residues. The CDR3 spells CASTETGPQETQYF. The CDR3 bases are TGTGCCAGCACCGAGACAGGACCCCAAGAGACCCAGTACTTC. The entire variable domain, with the rest obtained from reference TRBV28 and TRBJ2-5, is as follows: DVKVTQSSRYLVKRTGEKVFLECVQDMDHENMFWYRQDPGLGLRLIYFSYDVKMKEKGDIPEGYSVSREKKERFSLILESASTNQTSMYLCASTETGPQETQYFGPGTRLLVL.

This clonotype was counted ten times or more. The chain combines TRBV7-6 with TRBJ2-5; D perhaps matches TRBD1 (7 bases). Germline loops: CDR1 SGHVS, CDR2 FNYEAQ. V was trimmed by 8 bases and J by 2 bases, leaving 15 bases between them. The CDR3 contains 14 residues. CDR3 sequence (DNA): TGTGCCAGCGCTCCAGGGGGGCCTCAAGAGACCCAGTACTTC. This gives the protein CASAPGGPQETQYF.

The V call is TRBV7-8, the J call TRBJ2-1; D is tentatively TRBD1 or TRBD2 (5 bases each). CDR3 size: 14 residues. The V gene lost 5 bases and the J gene lost 7 bases, with 15 bases spanning the gap. CDR1 is SGHVS, CDR2 FQNEAQ, per germline. The CDR3 sequence is CASSPGPRTNEQFF. The CDR3 bases are TGTGCCAGCAGCCCGGGACCGCGGACGAATGAGCAGTTCTTC.

The chain combines TRBV12-3 or TRBV12-4 with TRBJ2-5; D not resolved. CDR3 size: 13 residues. V was cut by 6 bases and J by 5 bases, with 13 bases left in between. The DNA for the CDR3 is TGTGCCAGCAGGGTAGGCAGTCGGGAGACCCAGTACTTC. It codes for CASRVGSRETQYF.

This clonotype was counted at least ten times. V is TRBV28 and J is TRBJ2-3, with TRBD2 matching over 12 bases. V was pared by 3 bases and J by 6 bases, with 4 bases of the junction left unmatched. CDR1 is MDHEN, CDR2 SYDVKM, per germline. The CDR3 runs to 15 residues. CDR3 coding DNA: TGTGCCAGCAGTTTCCTAGCGGGAGGGTCCGATACGCAGTATTTT. This sequence encodes CASSFLAGGSDTQYF.

The chain has TRBV9 and TRBJ2-3; D is ambiguous. Trimming cost V 2 bases and J 0 bases, with 13 bases left between them. The CDR3 consists of 16 residues. CDR1 and CDR2 (germline): SGDLS, YYNGEE. The CDR3 region has the DNA TGTGCCAGCAGCGTCTATGGCGCATCTAGCACAGATACGCAGTATTTT. This sequence encodes CASSVYGASSTDTQYF.

This clonotype was recorded at least ten times. The chain combines TRBV9 with TRBJ2-7; D is undetermined. This CDR3 comprises 13 residues. V shed 4 bases and J shed 5 bases, with 13 bases lying between them. The V gene's germline CDR1 is SGDLS and CDR2 YYNGEE. The CDR3: CASSPRAGHEQYF. CDR3 bases: TGTGCCAGCAGCCCCCGGGCCGGCCACGAGCAGTACTTC.

This clonotype is judged medium-sized. V is TRBV12-3 or TRBV12-4 and J is TRBJ1-1; TRBD1 matches 9 bases. The CDR3 is made up of 16 amino acids. The V gene end was trimmed by 3 bases and the J gene end by 4 bases; junction bases not matched to a gene: 9. CDR3 amino acids: CASSFRDRGEGTEAFF. CDR3 bases: TGTGCCAGCAGTTTCCGAGACAGGGGGGAGGGCACTGAAGCTTTCTTT.

The count of this clonotype is one. This clone may be a read error of a much larger clone one base away. The chain carries TRBV5-1 and TRBJ2-3; 7 bases map to TRBD1. Trimming at V came to 4 bases and at J to 4 bases, leaving 12 bases not matched to a gene. Germline values: CDR1 SGHRS, CDR2 YFSETQ. The CDR3 length is 16 residues. The CDR3 DNA reads TGCGCCAGCAGCCCCCCAGCGACAGGGCTCGCAGATACGCAGTATTTT. Amino acid sequence: CASSPPATGLADTQYF.

This clonotype was counted only a few times. J is TRBJ1-2 and V is TRBV28, with 9 nucleotides matching TRBD1. With 3 bases clipped from V and 7 bases from J, the junction kept 3 bases outside the gene matches. CDR3 size: 13 residues. Germline CDR1 is MDHEN and CDR2 is SYDVKM. CDR3 sequence reads: CASSLGTGTGYTF. The CDR3 DNA sequence: TGTGCCAGCAGTTTGGGGACAGGGACTGGCTACACCTTC.

This clonotype was observed a few times. The chain couples TRBV18 to TRBJ1-1; no firm D call. V was cut by 9 bases and J by 4 bases, with 9 bases left in between. The CDR3 has 11 amino acids. Per germline, CDR1 KGHSH and CDR2 LQKENI. CDR3 amino acids: CASSSSTEAFF. The CDR3 nucleotides are TGTGCCAGTTCATCGTCCACTGAAGCTTTCTTT.

This clonotype was counted a few times. This rearrangement joins TRBV28 to TRBJ1-2, with 7 nucleotides matching TRBD1. The CDR3 covers 14 residues. With 6 bases clipped from V and 8 bases from J, the junction kept 12 bases outside the gene matches. Germline V gene sequence: CDR1 MDHEN, CDR2 SYDVKM. The CDR3 bases are TGTGCCAGCAGACTAGTTACAGGGGCGCAAGGCTACACCTTC. Its translation: CASRLVTGAQGYTF.